This TCR beta chain was identified in a study of shared clonotypes between healthy human individuals. Regarding the study as a whole: Naive subsets tended to show greater estimated richness than memory subsets.

Healthy HIV-negative adults without recent acute infections or vaccinations served as donors. Libraries were prepared by immunoSEQ multiplex PCR; TCRdb keeps only in-frame clonotypes and omits some of them. The data hold roughly 2 million clones, with roughly 95% observed a single time. The CDR3 consists of 14 residues. CDR1 MNHEY and CDR2 SMNVEV come from the germline V gene (reference sequence). V was pared by 6 bases and J by 1 base, with 4 bases of the junction left unmatched. About this clone itself: Its antigen is currently unknown.

The genes are TRBV27 and TRBJ1-1, with 8 bases aligning to TRBD1. The sequence came from a young man in good health. Source material: naive CD4+ T cells sorted from blood. The sample's subset: CD45RA+ positively selected. In DNA form, the CDR3 reads TGTGCCAGCAGAACCGGGACAGGGAACACTGAAGCTTTCTTT. Encoded protein: CASRTGTGNTEAFF.